Given below is one TCR beta chain in context. Repertoires were generated with immunoSEQ multiplex PCR, while TCRdb's copy carries only in-frame clones and drops some. The table shows 210,000 or so clones, with around 88% occurring only once. These data belong to a study of blood T cell repertoires in COVID-19. About the study: Specimens from acute and convalescent COVID-19 originated in the United States, Italy and Spain.

Germline V gene data show CDR1 as SGHTA and CDR2 as FQGTGA. This CDR3 contains 16 residues. V lost 1 base and J lost 1; bases outside the gene matches: 3. This chain joins TRBV7-3 and TRBJ2-1; 8 bases fit TRBD2. The clonotype was recovered from a man in his fifties or sixties with active or convalescent COVID-19. The source material was peripheral blood. This CDR3 is CASSLNGGRSYNEQFF. CDR3 nucleotide sequence: TGTGCCAGCAGCTTAAACGGCGGGAGGTCCTACAATGAGCAGTTCTTC.